The present T cell receptor (beta chain) was sequenced within a study of blood T cell repertoires in COVID-19 (dated by TCRdb to 2020 to 2021). Study-wide context: The collaborator samples originated in the United States, Italy and Spain and spanned the acute and convalescent phases of COVID-19. The material from the prospective study consisted of cDNA or gDNA derived from T cells, B-cell-depleted T cells, or PBMCs. The dataset comprised deeply sampled blood TCRbeta repertoires from subjects exposed to, actively infected with, or recovered from COVID-19. The repertoires were made available in a free public database intended to serve as a resource for research on the immune response to SARS-CoV-2. The samples were drawn from two sources: the first 160 participants of the ongoing ImmuneRACE study, and 1,200 or so subjects contributed by 6 global collaborators. The sample metadata nearly always contained a de-identified subject ID, COVID-19 status, age in years and sex. Where available, HLA class I and class II types were obtained from metadata supplied by the sample provider rather than from assay-based typing. The investigation overall reported the following: The amount of clinical and demographic metadata varied by source and participant and was provided uncurated.

TCRbeta CDR3 regions were amplified from genomic DNA by means of the immunoSEQ Assay, a bias-controlled multiplex PCR. The paper's processing steps were these. The number of nucleated cells in each sample was estimated from the amplification of reference gene primers within the assay. To quantify the absolute abundance of each unique TCRbeta CDR3 rearrangement, sequence reads were collapsed and filtered. For each sample, productive Simpson clonality was calculated as the square root of Simpson's diversity index across productive rearrangements. The table comes from immuneACCESS by way of TCRdb, which keeps in-frame sequences with V and J called. Part of the clones is missing from these tables; in studies checked, under half for an unresolved V gene and the rest for unknown reasons. D and trimming were read from the DNA, whereas the V and J calls and clone size are those reported in that table. Here the sample has 130,000 or so clones; around nine tenths occur a single time. In total, the top ten clones hold around 2.1% of the sample.

Whole blood was collected in K2EDTA tubes by collaborating institutions according to the institutions' own protocols. For TCRbeta analysis, collaborator samples were shipped as frozen whole blood, as isolated PBMCs, or as DNA extracted from either sample type. CDR1 and CDR2 were assigned from the germline V gene (reference sequence) as LGHDT and YNNKEL. The CDR3 runs 14 amino acids, cysteine and phenylalanine included. Only the CDR3 region is kept as DNA, spanning 42 bases read in frame from base 1. Relative to germline, V is 2 bases shorter and J is 5 bases shorter, with 13 bases between their ends. Regarding this clone: Its antigen has not been determined. Nothing much larger sits one base from this clone, and base qualities are not available.

The sequence was obtained from a man aged 65-85 years with active COVID-19. This sequence uses TRBV3-1 (or the pseudogene TRBV3-2) and TRBJ2-7; there is no confident call for the D gene. Material: peripheral blood. The nucleotides are TGTGCCAGCAGCCAAACCCTAAAATCCCACGAGCAGTACTTC. Translated, this is CASSQTLKSHEQYF.